These 28 T cell receptor beta chains originate from one sample sequenced in a study of cytomegalovirus exposure and HLA in healthy donors. Sequencing was performed with immunoSEQ multiplex PCR; in TCRdb, only in-frame clones are kept and a portion is missing. Among approximately 100,000 clones listed, roughly 90% were seen once. Input material: PBMCs. The receptors here all came from a woman younger than 30 in good health and CMV-seronegative.

The chain joins TRBV29-1 to TRBJ2-7; D may be TRBD1 (6 bases). This CDR3 has 14 amino acids. Germline CDR1 reads SQVTM; CDR2 reads ANQGSEA. Trimming pared 4 bases from V and 2 bases from J, leaving 15 bases between. CDR3 DNA: TGCAGCGTTGGGGCAGGGACAAGTGCCTACGAGCAGTACTTC. It translates to CSVGAGTSAYEQYF.

The rearrangement uses TRBV6-5 and TRBJ1-4; 9 nucleotides match TRBD1. The junction had 10 bases not matched to a gene; V was cut back by 6 bases and J by 8 bases. The CDR3 runs to 15 residues. Germline CDR1 is MNHEY and CDR2 is SVGAGI. CDR3 loop: CASRILGTGNEKLFF. CDR3 in DNA: TGTGCCAGCAGGATCCTCGGGACAGGGAACGAAAAACTGTTTTTT.

The rearrangement links TRBV27 to TRBJ1-3; no firm D call. V lost 5 bases to trimming and J lost 5 bases, with 13 bases between them. This CDR3 is built from 14 residues. Germline values: CDR1 MNHEY, CDR2 SMNVEV (reference sequence). The CDR3 DNA reads TGTGCCAGCAGTCCTACCGGACTCCGAAACACCATATATTTT. Translation: CASSPTGLRNTIYF.

The chain joins TRBV19 to TRBJ1-1; tentative D call: TRBD1 (6 bases). From germline, CDR1 is LNHDA and CDR2 SQIVND (reference sequence). The CDR3 loop spans 13 amino acids. V lost 5 bases and J 1 base, leaving 8 bases between the germline ends. CDR3 DNA: TGTGCCAGTAGTGTGACAGGGAACACTGAAGCTTTCTTT. Translated: CASSVTGNTEAFF.

V is TRBV30 and J is TRBJ1-1; D remains ambiguous. Germline CDR1 reads GTSNPN; CDR2 reads SVGIG (reference sequence). Trimming removed 1 base at V and 3 bases at J, with 9 bases between. The CDR3 length is 13 residues. Here the CDR3 reads CAWSDGVHTEAFF. In DNA form, the CDR3 reads TGTGCCTGGAGTGACGGAGTACACACTGAAGCTTTCTTT. Variable domain in full (rest from reference TRBV30 and TRBJ1-1): SQTIHQWPATLVQPVGSPLSLECTVEGTSNPNLYWYRQAAGRGLQLLFYSVGIGQISSEVPQNLSASRPQDRQFILSSKKLLLSDSGFYLCAWSDGVHTEAFFGQGTRLTVV.

This rearrangement joins TRBV9 to TRBJ2-5, with 9 bases identical to TRBD2. This CDR3 has 15 residues. Germline CDR1 reads SGDLS; CDR2 reads YYNGEE. Germline trimming cut 4 bases from V and 5 bases from J; bases unmatched to any gene: 9. The CDR3 reads CASSRSSGSGETQYF. The CDR3, as DNA: TGTGCCAGCAGCCGCAGTAGCGGGAGCGGCGAGACCCAGTACTTC.

DNA of the CDR3: TGCAGCGCCCGCCCGACGGGGAACACCGGGGAGCTGTTTTTT. Translated, it gives CSARPTGNTGELFF. The V call is TRBV29-1, the J call TRBJ2-2, with D hard to call. The CDR3 covers 14 residues. V was shortened by 7 bases and J by 1 base, with 13 bases between the two germline ends. CDR1 and CDR2 (germline): SQVTM, ANQGSEA.

The chain links TRBV18 to TRBJ2-3; no definite D call. V was cut by 3 bases and J by 3 bases, with 7 bases left in between. This CDR3 has 13 residues. CDR1 KGHSH and CDR2 LQKENI come from the germline V gene. CDR3 loop: CASSPTQTDTQYF. The CDR3 DNA follows: TGTGCCAGCTCACCTACACAGACAGATACGCAGTATTTT.

The rearrangement joins TRBV6-6 to TRBJ2-5; no firm D call. Germline V gives CDR1 MNHNY, CDR2 SVGAGI (reference sequence). This CDR3 spans 13 amino acids. The germline V and J ends were trimmed by 1 base and 0 bases, with 3 bases remaining between them. The CDR3 here is CASSYLYQETQYF. CDR3 in DNA: TGTGCCAGCAGTTACTTATACCAAGAGACCCAGTACTTC.

The rearrangement uses TRBV6-5 and TRBJ1-4, with a possible D match to TRBD1 (5 bases). Germline assignment: CDR1 MNHEY and CDR2 SVGAGI. V gave up 2 bases and J gave up 6 bases, with 16 bases separating them. The length of the CDR3 is 16 residues. The CDR3 DNA reads as TGTGCCAGCAGTTACGCTTCAGGGACGGGGGATGAAAAACTGTTTTTT. Protein sequence: CASSYASGTGDEKLFF.

The chain combines TRBV7-8 with TRBJ1-1; perhaps TRBD1 as D (5 bases). V was trimmed by 10 bases and J by 2 bases, leaving 17 bases between them. The CDR3 has 14 residues. The V gene's germline CDR1 is SGHVS and CDR2 FQNEAQ. The CDR3 spells CATRAWGGNTEAFF. The CDR3 coding sequence is TGTGCCACTCGCGCGTGGGGGGGTAACACTGAAGCTTTCTTT.

This clone was detected once. The rearrangement joins TRBV7-6 to TRBJ2-7; 7 bases agree with TRBD1. The trim removed 5 bases at V and 2 bases at J, leaving 9 bases unmatched. Germline V gene lookup returns CDR1 SGHVS and CDR2 FNYEAQ. The CDR3 totals 15 residues. The CDR3 nucleotides are TGTGCCAGCAGCCCGACCTGGACAGGAACCTACGAGCAGTACTTC. Encoded protein: CASSPTWTGTYEQYF.

The rearrangement links TRBV5-1 to TRBJ2-5, with a possible D match to TRBD2 (5 bases). The CDR3 totals 14 residues. V was pared by 0 bases and J by 3 bases, with 9 bases between. Germline V gene lookup returns CDR1 SGHRS and CDR2 YFSETQ. The CDR3 sequence: CASSLGRKEETQYF. CDR3 nucleotide sequence: TGCGCCAGCAGCTTGGGGAGGAAGGAAGAGACCCAGTACTTC.

The chain combines TRBV7-8 with TRBJ1-4; 7 nucleotides match TRBD1. Germline CDR1 reads SGHVS; CDR2 reads FQNEAQ. The CDR3 is 13 amino acids. V lost 6 bases and J lost 5; bases outside the gene matches: 3. The CDR3 spells CASSPGQNEKLFF. The CDR3 nucleotides read TGTGCCAGCAGTCCGGGACAGAATGAAAAACTGTTTTTT.

The rearrangement uses TRBV14 and TRBJ1-2; D may be TRBD1 (6 bases). CDR3 length: 16 amino acids. Trimming left V 3 bases short and J 4 bases short, with 18 bases between. Germline CDR1 is SGHDN and CDR2 is FVKESK. In nucleotides, the CDR3 is TGTGCCAGCAGCCATGATTACAGGGCCTCCATCTATGGCTACACCTTC. It encodes CASSHDYRASIYGYTF.

This chain uses TRBV5-4 with TRBJ2-2, with 11 bases lining up with TRBD2. CDR1 is SGHNT and CDR2 is YYREEE in the germline V gene (reference sequence). The CDR3 extends over 15 amino acids. V gave up 7 bases and J gave up 0 bases; unmatched junction bases: 2. CDR3 DNA sequence: TGTGCCAGCGGGACTAGCGGCCCGAACACCGGGGAGCTGTTTTTT. Amino acids: CASGTSGPNTGELFF.

The rearrangement joins TRBV2 to TRBJ1-1; D remains ambiguous. Germline CDR1 is SNHLY and CDR2 is FYNNEI. V lost 8 bases and J 1 base, leaving 11 bases between the germline ends. The CDR3 has 13 residues. The CDR3 DNA sequence: TGTGCCAGCCTCGGGTTTAGGAACACTGAAGCTTTCTTT. Translated: CASLGFRNTEAFF.

The rearrangement links TRBV7-2 to TRBJ1-5; TRBD1 might be the D (5 bases). The V end lost 1 base, the J end lost 1 base, and 8 bases lay between the germline ends. The CDR3 has 15 amino acids. Per the germline V gene, CDR1 is SGHTA and CDR2 is FQGNSA. The CDR3 reads CASSLVGVSNQPQHF. The CDR3 nucleotides read TGTGCCAGCAGCTTAGTAGGGGTGAGCAATCAGCCCCAGCATTTT. The variable domain in full, completed from reference TRBV7-2 and TRBJ1-5, reads GAGVSQSPSNKVTEKGKDVELRCDPISGHTALYWYRQSLGQGLEFLIYFQGNSAPDKSGLPSDRFSAERTGGSVSTLTIQRTQQEDSAVYLCASSLVGVSNQPQHFGDGTRLSIL.

The V and J genes are TRBV13 and TRBJ2-3; D ambiguous. Germline-derived CDR1 and CDR2 are PRHDT and FYEKMQ (reference sequence). The V end was cut by 5 bases, the J end by 4 bases, with 19 bases between. This CDR3 spans 16 amino acids. The CDR3 loop reads CASSTLFYRGADTQYF. CDR3 bases: TGTGCCAGCAGCACCCTCTTCTATAGAGGCGCAGATACGCAGTATTTT.

The V gene is TRBV5-6, the J gene TRBJ2-1, with D tentatively TRBD2 (6 bases). V was clipped by 4 bases and J by 6 bases, with 14 bases between them. This CDR3 contains 14 residues. The germline V gene has CDR1 SGHDT and CDR2 YYEEEE. CDR3 amino acids: CASSPRVAANEQFF. The CDR3 nucleotides are TGTGCCAGCAGCCCACGGGTAGCGGCCAATGAGCAGTTCTTC.

The V gene is TRBV30, the J gene TRBJ1-6; D possibly corresponds to TRBD1 (6 bases). Germline assignment: CDR1 GTSNPN and CDR2 SVGIG (reference sequence). V shed 2 bases and J shed 6 bases, with 14 bases lying between them. CDR3 length: 15 residues. CDR3 nucleotides: TGTGCCTGGAGTCCCCGGACAGCTGGTAATTCACCCCTCCACTTT. Its protein product is CAWSPRTAGNSPLHF.

This clone was found once. The genes are TRBV9 and TRBJ1-2; 11 bases align to TRBD1. The trim removed 1 base at V and 6 bases at J, leaving 2 bases unmatched. The CDR3 runs 14 residues. The germline gives CDR1 SGDLS, CDR2 YYNGEE. The CDR3 DNA reads as TGTGCCAGCAGCGTAAGGGACAGGGGGGATGGCTACACCTTC. Protein product: CASSVRDRGDGYTF.

The sample holds a few counts of this clone. The genes are TRBV5-1 and TRBJ1-1; a weak D match, TRBD1 (5 bases). CDR3 length: 14 residues. Trimming removed 7 bases at V and 1 base at J, with 14 bases between. Germline V CDR1 and CDR2: SGHRS, YFSETQ. The CDR3 loop reads CASRQGKENTEAFF. For the CDR3, the DNA is TGCGCCAGCCGTCAGGGAAAGGAGAACACTGAAGCTTTCTTT.

The chain carries TRBV5-6 and TRBJ2-7; D remains ambiguous. The germline V and J ends were trimmed by 2 bases and 0 bases, with 6 bases remaining between them. This CDR3 is 13 amino acids long. Germline loops: CDR1 SGHDT, CDR2 YYEEEE. CDR3 sequence (DNA): TGTGCCAGCAGCTTCTCTCGCTCCTACGAGCAGTACTTC. It yields the protein CASSFSRSYEQYF.

This chain joins TRBV29-1 and TRBJ1-2; D is possibly TRBD1 (6 bases). The CDR3 sequence is 11 residues long. Trimming removed 3 bases from V and 8 bases from J, with 10 bases in between. Looked up from germline, CDR1 is SQVTM and CDR2 is ANQGSEA. The CDR3 loop reads CSVEWGRGYTF. The CDR3 DNA is TGCAGCGTTGAGTGGGGGCGCGGCTACACCTTC.

V and J are TRBV7-2 and TRBJ1-2; D ambiguous. Deletions cut 0 bases from V and 0 bases from J, with 8 bases between. Germline loops: CDR1 SGHTA, CDR2 FQGNSA. The CDR3 contains 15 residues. This CDR3 reads CASSLAVQSNYGYTF. In nucleotides, the CDR3 is TGTGCCAGCAGCTTAGCTGTACAGTCTAACTATGGCTACACCTTC.

This clone has more than one count but fewer than ten. The CDR3 region has the DNA TGTGCCAGCAGCTTAGAAGGGACAGGGGGCTTCCTGAACACTGAAGCTTTCTTT. The encoded protein is CASSLEGTGGFLNTEAFF. The chain has TRBV7-6 and TRBJ1-1, with TRBD1 identical over 12 bases. The CDR3 totals 18 residues. Trimming at V came to 1 base and at J to 0 bases, leaving 6 bases not matched to a gene. From germline, CDR1 is SGHVS and CDR2 FNYEAQ.

The chain combines TRBV27 with TRBJ2-2; D may be TRBD1 (6 bases). The CDR3 is 15 residues long. Per germline, CDR1 MNHEY and CDR2 SMNVEV (reference sequence). V was trimmed by 3 bases and J by 6 bases, leaving 14 bases between them. The CDR3 region has the DNA TGTGCCAGCAGTTTGATTACAGGGAGTGCCGGGGAGCTGTTTTTT. Residues: CASSLITGSAGELFF.